The clone carrying this TCR beta chain was recorded at least ten times. The antigen remains unidentified. Individual cDNA molecules received unique molecular identifiers. TCRdb re-called the 5' RACE reads with MiXCR, one entry per CDR3 protein. This table has more than 30,000 distinct CDR3 sequences, approximately 6.9% appearing once. Germline V gene data show CDR1 as SGHRS and CDR2 as YFSETQ. V was pared by 0 bases and J by 0 bases, with 10 bases between. The CDR3 contains 15 residues. The data stem from a study of early T cells in non-severe SARS-CoV-2 infection. Background on the study: Alpha and beta chains were unpaired, from unsorted whole-blood bulk RNA.

Study conclusions and caveats: Matches to VDJdb favored anti-spike CD8 responses and missed private and CD4 specificities.

This sequence originates from an adult who was a healthcare worker with PCR-confirmed SARS-CoV-2 infection or an uninfected control (not recorded which). This chain joins TRBV5-1 and TRBJ2-7; D uncertain. The sample consisted of whole blood, taken at baseline. The CDR3 bases are TGCGCCAGCAGCTTGGCCCCAGGATTCTCCTACGAGCAGTACTTC. Amino acids: CASSLAPGFSYEQYF. The full variable domain, its missing parts supplied by reference TRBV5-1 and TRBJ2-7, is KAGVTQTPRYLIKTRGQQVTLSCSPISGHRSVSWYQQTPGQGLQFLFEYFSETQRNKGNFPGRFSGRQFSNSRSEMNVSTLELGDSALYLCASSLAPGFSYEQYFGPGTRLTVT.